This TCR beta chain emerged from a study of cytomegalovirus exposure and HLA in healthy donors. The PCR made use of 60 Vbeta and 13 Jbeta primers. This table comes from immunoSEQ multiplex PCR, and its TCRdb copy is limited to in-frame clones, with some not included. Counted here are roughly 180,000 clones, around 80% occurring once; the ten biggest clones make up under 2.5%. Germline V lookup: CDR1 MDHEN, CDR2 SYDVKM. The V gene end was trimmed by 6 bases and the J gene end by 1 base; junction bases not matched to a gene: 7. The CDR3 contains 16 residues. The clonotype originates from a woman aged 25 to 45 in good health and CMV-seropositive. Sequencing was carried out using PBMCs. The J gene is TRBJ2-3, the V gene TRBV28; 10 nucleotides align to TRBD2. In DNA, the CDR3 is TGTGCCAGCAGCGCGACGCTAGCGGGGGGCACAGATACGCAGTATTTT. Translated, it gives CASSATLAGGTDTQYF.